A selection of T cell receptor beta chains follows, all from one sample in a study of blood T cell repertoires in COVID-19. Produced via immunoSEQ multiplex PCR; TCRdb's table is partial and in-frame only. Counted here are around 250,000 clones, 75% to 90% occurring once; the ten biggest clones make up around 3.2%. The sequencing input was PBMCs or T cells enriched from blood (not recorded which). The receptors come from a woman between 40 and 55 years old who had been exposed to COVID-19. Each CDR3 is given with its conserved first and last residue. The D gene is left open where the match is weak.

>TRBV7-2|TRBD2
CASSSRTSGSPDTQYF
>TRBV4-1|.
CASSQDVGVGYGYTF
>TRBV5-1|.
CASSLGGSGSYNEQFF
>TRBV19|.
CASSIEGGWAEAFF
>TRBV9|TRBD2
CASSPASGILNEQFF
>TRBV24-1|.
CATQRDGNQPQHF
>TRBV27|TRBD2
CASSLIAGGPNEQFF
>TRBV12-3/TRBV12-4|.
CASSLGRPYGYTF
>TRBV12-3/TRBV12-4|.
CAADSVHTGELFF
>TRBV5-1|.
CASSSGQREAFF
>TRBV6-1|.
CASSEPRGTDTQYF
>TRBV12-3/TRBV12-4|TRBD1
CATGQVQNTEAFF